These 23 T cell receptor beta chains originate from one sample sequenced in a study of blood T cell repertoires in COVID-19. Using immunoSEQ multiplex PCR, the repertoire was profiled, and TCRdb retains in-frame clones only, with some absent. Of 60,000 to 70,000 clones listed, 86% are singletons. The sample comprised peripheral blood. These receptors all come from a man aged 45-65 years with active COVID-19.

This clone has only a few counts. The chain combines TRBV7-2 with TRBJ1-6; D is perhaps TRBD1 (6 bases). Trimming pared 5 bases from V and 7 bases from J, leaving 15 bases between. From germline, CDR1 is SGHTA and CDR2 FQGNSA. This CDR3 region has 15 residues. CDR3 coding DNA: TGTGCCAGCAGCCGTGGACAGATTGCGAATTCACCCCTCCACTTT. It yields the protein CASSRGQIANSPLHF.

This clone showed up just once. The J gene is TRBJ2-7, the V gene TRBV7-2, with a possible D match to TRBD2 (5 bases). Germline V lookup: CDR1 SGHTA, CDR2 FQGNSA. Trimming removed 8 bases from V and 7 bases from J, with 18 bases in between. CDR3 length equals 13 residues. In DNA form, the CDR3 reads TGTGCCAGCGCTCGAGGACTTACTCTGGAGCAGTACTTC. It translates to CASARGLTLEQYF.

The chain uses TRBV2 and TRBJ1-1; D remains ambiguous. This CDR3 has 14 residues. V lost 7 bases, J lost 4 bases, and 16 bases lay in between. From germline, CDR1 is SNHLY and CDR2 FYNNEI. DNA for the CDR3: TGTGCCAGCAACTCTGTGGTCCGGGGCACTGAAGCTTTCTTT. Protein product: CASNSVVRGTEAFF. Variable domain in full (rest from reference TRBV2 and TRBJ1-1): EPEVTQTPSHQVTQMGQEVILRCVPISNHLYFYWYRQILGQKVEFLVSFYNNEISEKSEIFDDQFSVERPDGSNFTLKIRSTKLEDSAMYFCASNSVVRGTEAFFGQGTRLTVV.

The rearrangement uses TRBV7-9 and TRBJ1-4; 9 bases are shared with TRBD1. This CDR3 contains 17 residues. V shed 5 bases and J 5 bases; nucleotides not matched to a gene: 12. Germline CDR1 reads SEHNR; CDR2 reads FQNEAQ (reference sequence). The CDR3 DNA sequence: TGTGCCAGCAGCCCGTCCCAAAGGGGACAGGGAAATGAAAAACTGTTTTTT. This encodes CASSPSQRGQGNEKLFF. The full variable domain, with the rest looked up from reference TRBV7-9 and TRBJ1-4, is DTGVSQNPRHKITKRGQNVTFRCDPISEHNRLYWYRQTLGQGPEFLTYFQNEAQLEKSRLLSDRFSAERPKGSFSTLEIQRTEQGDSAMYLCASSPSQRGQGNEKLFFGSGTQLSVL.

This clone was detected only once. This chain links TRBV4-2 with TRBJ1-3, with D possibly TRBD1 on 5 matching bases. V shed 1 base and J shed 0 bases, with 10 bases lying between them. In germline, CDR1 is LGHNA, CDR2 YNFKEQ. The CDR3 is 16 amino acids. As DNA, the CDR3 is TGTGCCAGCAGCCAAGTGGGGCAGAGCTCTGGAAACACCATATATTTT. The encoded protein is CASSQVGQSSGNTIYF.

The gene calls are TRBV28 and TRBJ2-2; TRBD1 agrees at 8 bases. V was clipped by 5 bases and J by 1 base; unmatched bases: 3. The length of the CDR3 is 15 residues. Germline V gives CDR1 MDHEN, CDR2 SYDVKM. In DNA, the CDR3 is TGTGCCAGCAGTACAGGGGGGCGGAACACCGGGGAGCTGTTTTTT. It specifies CASSTGGRNTGELFF.

V gene TRBV4-3 combines with J gene TRBJ2-7; D ambiguous. The CDR3 totals 15 residues. The germline V gene has CDR1 LGHNA and CDR2 YSLEER. Trimming took off 0 bases at V and 0 bases at J, with 9 bases between the two ends. DNA of the CDR3: TGCGCCAGCAGCCAAGATGAGAGCCTCTCCTACGAGCAGTACTTC. This translates into CASSQDESLSYEQYF.

V usage is TRBV6-5 and J usage is TRBJ1-1; weak D call: TRBD1 (6 bases). CDR3 size: 14 residues. V lost 6 bases and J lost 1, with 12 bases in between. CDR1 is MNHEY, CDR2 SVGAGI, per germline. As DNA, the CDR3 is TGTGCCAGCAGACCGGACAGCCAGAACACTGAAGCTTTCTTT. Translation gives CASRPDSQNTEAFF.

V is TRBV10-3 and J is TRBJ1-1; D not resolved. The CDR3 has 13 amino acids. CDR1 is ENHRY and CDR2 is SYGVKD in the germline V gene. V dropped 4 bases and J dropped 1 base, with 7 bases sitting between them. The CDR3 DNA is TGTGCCATCAGTGGCGGCACGAACACTGAAGCTTTCTTT. Protein sequence: CAISGGTNTEAFF.

V and J are TRBV7-9 and TRBJ1-1; a possible D gene is TRBD1 (6 bases). Germline V CDR1 and CDR2: SEHNR, FQNEAQ (reference sequence). The CDR3 length is 14 residues. Trimming removed 6 bases from V and 5 bases from J, with 16 bases in between. The CDR3 bases are TGTGCCAGCAGACTTCAACAGGGAGAAACTGAAGCTTTCTTT. This gives the protein CASRLQQGETEAFF.

The chain uses TRBV27 and TRBJ2-5, with a possible D match to TRBD2 (6 bases). CDR1 and CDR2 from the germline V gene are MNHEY and SMNVEV (reference sequence). V was shortened by 2 bases and J by 4 bases, with 11 bases between the two germline ends. The length of the CDR3 is 14 residues. DNA of the CDR3: TGTGCCAGCAGTTTAAACCCGGAGGGAGAGACCCAGTACTTC. This translates into CASSLNPEGETQYF.

The table lists this clone with a count of one. The chain joins TRBV15 to TRBJ2-5, with 9 nucleotides matching TRBD1. The CDR3 totals 16 residues. After removal of 2 bases from V and 5 bases from J, the junction contained 9 bases not matched to a gene. Germline loops: CDR1 LNHNV, CDR2 YYDKDF (reference sequence). CDR3 sequence: CATSRTSGTGFETQYF. CDR3 nucleotides: TGTGCCACCAGCAGAACCTCCGGGACAGGGTTCGAGACCCAGTACTTC.

This chain joins TRBV5-4 and TRBJ2-7; 8 bases fit TRBD2. V gave up 0 bases and J gave up 4 bases; unmatched junction bases: 0. CDR1 and CDR2 from the germline V gene are SGHNT and YYREEE (reference sequence). This CDR3 is built from 13 residues. The CDR3 region is CASSLGGRYEQYF. DNA of the CDR3: TGTGCCAGCAGCTTGGGCGGGAGGTACGAGCAGTACTTC.

This clone was seen only a few times. This chain links TRBV4-2 with TRBJ2-7; 7 nucleotides line up with TRBD2. Losses at the gene ends were 1 base for V and 3 bases for J; bases not matched to a gene: 6. This CDR3 has 15 residues. Germline-derived CDR1 and CDR2 are LGHNA and YNFKEQ. CDR3 DNA: TGTGCCAGCAGCCAAGTCTACGGGACTAACTACGAGCAGTACTTC. It encodes CASSQVYGTNYEQYF.

The CDR3 DNA follows: TGTGCCAGCAGTGAAGTAACAGGTGGCTCTGGGGCCAACGTCCTGACTTTC. This codes for CASSEVTGGSGANVLTF. J is TRBJ2-6 and V is TRBV6-1, with a weak D call TRBD1 (5 bases). The CDR3 runs 17 residues. Germline V lookup: CDR1 MNHNS, CDR2 SASEGT. V was cut by 1 base and J by 0 bases, with 10 bases left in between.

This clone has just a few counts. DNA for the CDR3: TGTGCCAGCAGTTACTATCAGCGACCAACTAACTATGGCTACACCTTC. Translating it yields CASSYYQRPTNYGYTF. The J gene is TRBJ1-2, the V gene TRBV6-5; D unresolved. Germline V gives CDR1 MNHEY, CDR2 SVGAGI. The CDR3 length is 16 residues. Between the trimmed V and J ends, which lost 1 base and 0 bases, there was a span of 12 bases.

This clone was counted a few times. The genes are TRBV7-9 and TRBJ1-2; TRBD1 is a possible D gene (6 bases). The V end lost 1 base, the J end lost 12 bases, and 15 bases lay between the germline ends. CDR1 SEHNR and CDR2 FQNEAQ come from the germline V gene (reference sequence). The CDR3 has 13 residues. For the CDR3, the DNA is TGTGCCAGCAGCTTAGACAGGGCCACTCTTAACACCTTC. Translation gives CASSLDRATLNTF.

J is TRBJ2-7 and V is TRBV7-2, with 10 bases that match TRBD1. The CDR3 totals 13 residues. The V gene's germline CDR1 is SGHTA and CDR2 FQGNSA. Here the CDR3 DNA reads TGTGCTACGAGGCGGACAGGGGGCTACGAGCAGTACTTC. This encodes CATRRTGGYEQYF.

The CDR3 nucleotides read TGTGCCAGCAGCCAAGAGAGCCCTTCCTACGAGCAGTACTTC. Protein product: CASSQESPSYEQYF. J is TRBJ2-7 and V is TRBV4-2; D ambiguous. Germline-derived CDR1 and CDR2 are LGHNA and YNFKEQ. The CDR3 spans 14 residues. The ends were cut back, 0 bases at V and 1 base at J, with 7 bases in the middle.

The CDR3 sequence: CASSLESGMIAFF. The CDR3 nucleotides are TGCGCCAGCAGCTTGGAATCAGGGATGATAGCTTTCTTT. The chain uses TRBV5-1 and TRBJ1-1, with D maybe TRBD1 (5 bases). Germline assignment: CDR1 SGHRS and CDR2 YFSETQ. Deletions cut 0 bases from V and 10 bases from J, with 13 bases between. The CDR3 length is 13 residues.

The V call is TRBV4-3, the J call TRBJ2-7; 10 bases are a match to TRBD1. The trim removed 4 bases at V and 3 bases at J, leaving 6 bases unmatched. CDR3 size: 15 residues. CDR1 is LGHNA and CDR2 is YSLEER in the germline V gene. In DNA form, the CDR3 reads TGCGCCAGCAGCCGAGGACAGGGGGAAATCTACGAGCAGTACTTC. Translation gives CASSRGQGEIYEQYF.

This chain links TRBV7-2 with TRBJ2-1; 7 nucleotides agree with TRBD1. Per germline, CDR1 SGHTA and CDR2 FQGNSA. V gave up 0 bases and J gave up 8 bases; unmatched junction bases: 1. The CDR3 is made up of 13 amino acids. The CDR3 nucleotides are TGTGCCAGCAGCTTAGCAGGGGGCTATGAGCAGTTCTTC. Protein product: CASSLAGGYEQFF.

This clone is categorized as medium-sized. The chain combines TRBV7-9 with TRBJ2-7; D perhaps matches TRBD2 (5 bases). Germline V gene lookup returns CDR1 SEHNR and CDR2 FQNEAQ (reference sequence). CDR3 length: 14 residues. Trimming removed 4 bases at V and 6 bases at J, with 16 bases between. Here the CDR3 DNA reads TGTGCCAGCAGCTACGGTGGGCAGAGCGGCGAGCAGTACTTC. It encodes CASSYGGQSGEQYF.